This T cell receptor beta chain was obtained from a study of T cell responses to AZD1222 COVID-19 vaccine. Background on the study: Samples with a second dose at about 4 or about 12 weeks were pooled together. Study results and limitations: Just six AZD1222 recipients were seropositive at baseline.

The germline V gene encodes CDR1 LGHDT and CDR2 YNNKEL (reference sequence). V dropped 4 bases and J dropped 5 bases, with 9 bases sitting between them. This CDR3 is 12 amino acids long. This table comes from immunoSEQ multiplex PCR, and its TCRdb copy is limited to in-frame clones, with some not included. Of 95,000 or so clones listed, roughly 89% are singletons. About this clone: Its antigen is unknown.

This chain connects TRBV3-1 (or the pseudogene TRBV3-2) to TRBJ2-7; D is unclear. This clonotype was obtained from an adult in good health. The starting material was peripheral blood, obtained on day 0 of AZD1222 vaccination. The CDR3 loop is CASSPQNNEQYF. DNA of the CDR3: TGTGCCAGCAGCCCCCAAAACAACGAGCAGTACTTC.